Listed below are T cell receptor beta chains from one sample, sequenced in a study of T cells expressing NK-cell markers. Reanalyzing the 5' RACE reads, TCRdb keeps one entry per CDR3 protein, without DNA. The sample features roughly 380,000 distinct CDR3 sequences, with about 5.2% in its top ten. Material for sequencing was blood T cells: a sorted CD56 or NKG2C T cell subset, CD4+ or CD8+ T cells, or bulk PBMC T cells (not recorded which). These receptor sequences come from a man aged 18 to 69 in good health. Each CDR3 is given with its conserved first and last residue. Each record gives: V gene, J gene, CDR3 protein.

V gene: TRBV20-1
J gene: TRBJ2-2
CDR3 protein: CSARDLWQTGELFF

V gene: TRBV5-6
J gene: TRBJ1-5
CDR3 protein: CASSRYQYRGNQPQHF

V gene: TRBV7-6
J gene: TRBJ1-3
CDR3 protein: CASSLAGTGSISGNTIYF

V gene: TRBV28
J gene: TRBJ2-7
CDR3 protein: CASSNWDRGSYEQYF

V gene: TRBV20-1
J gene: TRBJ2-3
CDR3 protein: CSARRLAQTGRQYF

V gene: TRBV7-9
J gene: TRBJ2-3
CDR3 protein: CASSRGSGGARDTQYF

V gene: TRBV6-1
J gene: TRBJ1-1
CDR3 protein: CASSEWVGAGNTEAFF

V gene: TRBV15
J gene: TRBJ2-5
CDR3 protein: CATSRDRLSPRDQETQYF

V gene: TRBV20-1
J gene: TRBJ2-7
CDR3 protein: CSARRGAYEQYF

V gene: TRBV27
J gene: TRBJ2-7
CDR3 protein: CASSLLRDGPYEQYF

V gene: TRBV15
J gene: TRBJ2-1
CDR3 protein: CATSRTRLTDNEQFF

V gene: TRBV3-1
J gene: TRBJ2-5
CDR3 protein: CASRSHGGPQETQYF

V gene: TRBV6-1
J gene: TRBJ1-1
CDR3 protein: CASRKGIGAGTEAFF

V gene: TRBV7-3
J gene: TRBJ1-5
CDR3 protein: CASSLNANQPQHF

V gene: TRBV12-3/TRBV12-4
J gene: TRBJ1-1
CDR3 protein: CASSKKQNTEAFF

V gene: TRBV10-3
J gene: TRBJ2-7
CDR3 protein: CAISALTTYEQYF

V gene: TRBV5-1
J gene: TRBJ2-1
CDR3 protein: CASSRRGLSNEQFF

V gene: TRBV27
J gene: TRBJ2-7
CDR3 protein: CASSLRPPGQGAYEQYF

V gene: TRBV5-1
J gene: TRBJ2-3
CDR3 protein: CASSNLPSGRTQGRDTQYF

V gene: TRBV7-2
J gene: TRBJ1-4
CDR3 protein: CASSLVADEKLFF

V gene: TRBV4-2
J gene: TRBJ2-4
CDR3 protein: CASSQVNSGGAIAKNIQYF

V gene: TRBV2
J gene: TRBJ2-5
CDR3 protein: CASSSNRAGGETQYF

V gene: TRBV4-1
J gene: TRBJ2-1
CDR3 protein: CASSQGYVSYNEQFF

V gene: TRBV2
J gene: TRBJ2-5
CDR3 protein: CASTLASGEQTQYF

V gene: TRBV18
J gene: TRBJ1-2
CDR3 protein: CASSPRQRDYTF

V gene: TRBV27
J gene: TRBJ2-1
CDR3 protein: CASSLKTSYNEQFF

V gene: TRBV6-1
J gene: TRBJ1-2
CDR3 protein: CASSEQGATANYGYTF

V gene: TRBV19
J gene: TRBJ2-3
CDR3 protein: CASSMGLHPSTDTQYF

V gene: TRBV25-1
J gene: TRBJ1-4
CDR3 protein: CASSGTSTNEKLFF

V gene: TRBV3-1
J gene: TRBJ2-1
CDR3 protein: CASSQKDNYYNEQFF

V gene: TRBV20-1
J gene: TRBJ2-7
CDR3 protein: CSALSGSLREQYF

V gene: TRBV20-1
J gene: TRBJ1-3
CDR3 protein: CSASLRGTSSGNTIYF

V gene: TRBV7-2
J gene: TRBJ1-1
CDR3 protein: CASSSSGGKNTEAFF

V gene: TRBV7-9
J gene: TRBJ2-1
CDR3 protein: CASSYPTSGGGHHEQFF

V gene: TRBV7-9
J gene: TRBJ1-6
CDR3 protein: CASSFGQNNSPLHF

V gene: TRBV25-1
J gene: TRBJ2-5
CDR3 protein: CAPPRLAGDETQYF

V gene: TRBV5-6
J gene: TRBJ2-2
CDR3 protein: CASSYRGLGTGELFF

V gene: TRBV2
J gene: TRBJ2-7
CDR3 protein: CASRTGTSGGAAIYEQYF

V gene: TRBV7-3
J gene: TRBJ1-1
CDR3 protein: CASSARQGRAEAFF

V gene: TRBV30
J gene: TRBJ1-2
CDR3 protein: CAWRGYQGSDGYTF

V gene: TRBV5-1
J gene: TRBJ2-7
CDR3 protein: CASSQAGAYYEQYF

V gene: TRBV12-3/TRBV12-4
J gene: TRBJ2-2
CDR3 protein: CASSFGGMSGGYTGELFF

V gene: TRBV6-1
J gene: TRBJ1-6
CDR3 protein: CASSYRQKANNSPLHF

V gene: TRBV12-3/TRBV12-4
J gene: TRBJ2-7
CDR3 protein: CASSSASGPSYEQYF

V gene: TRBV6-1
J gene: TRBJ1-2
CDR3 protein: CASSKPDIMSYGYTF

V gene: TRBV24-1
J gene: TRBJ2-5
CDR3 protein: CATSDSLVGQGETQYF

V gene: TRBV20-1
J gene: TRBJ1-1
CDR3 protein: CSASRGRTEAFF

V gene: TRBV3-1
J gene: TRBJ1-2
CDR3 protein: CASSQASGGYTF

V gene: TRBV2
J gene: TRBJ2-3
CDR3 protein: CASEEIQGAHTDTQYF